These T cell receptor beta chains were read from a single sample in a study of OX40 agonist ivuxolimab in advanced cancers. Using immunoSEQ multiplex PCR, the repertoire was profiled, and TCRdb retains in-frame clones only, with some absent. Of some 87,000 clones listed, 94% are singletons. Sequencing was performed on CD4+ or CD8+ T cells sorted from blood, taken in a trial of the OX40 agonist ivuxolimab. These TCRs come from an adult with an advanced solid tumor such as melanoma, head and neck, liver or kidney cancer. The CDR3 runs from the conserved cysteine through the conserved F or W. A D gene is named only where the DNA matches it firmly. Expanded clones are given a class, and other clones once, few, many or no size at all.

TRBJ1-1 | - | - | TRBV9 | TGTGCCAGCAGCGGCCAGGGTTCGATGAACACTGAAGCTTTCTTT | CASSGQGSMNTEAFF
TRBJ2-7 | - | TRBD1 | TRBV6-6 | TGTGCCAGCAGCCCGGGGACAGGGTCCTACGAGCAGTACTTC | CASSPGTGSYEQYF
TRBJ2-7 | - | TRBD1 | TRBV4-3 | TGCGCCAGCAGCCAAGACAGGGGGCGGACACTCTACGAGCAGTACTTC | CASSQDRGRTLYEQYF
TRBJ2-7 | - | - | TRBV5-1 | TGCGCCAGCAGCTTTGGGGTGGGAGGTTACGAGCAGTACTTC | CASSFGVGGYEQYF
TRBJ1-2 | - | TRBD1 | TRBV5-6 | TGTGCCAGCACTGCGGCAGGGGGCGCGTTGGGCTACACCTTC | CASTAAGGALGYTF
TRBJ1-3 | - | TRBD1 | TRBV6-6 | TGTGCCAGCATTACAGGGGTCGGAAACACCATATATTTT | CASITGVGNTIYF
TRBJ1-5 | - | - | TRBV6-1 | TGTGCCAGCAGCCCCGACAGAAATCAGCCCCAGCATTTT | CASSPDRNQPQHF
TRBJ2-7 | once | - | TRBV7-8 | TGTGCCAGCAGCCGCTATGGGGCGGAAGAGCACGAGCAGTACTTC | CASSRYGAEEHEQYF
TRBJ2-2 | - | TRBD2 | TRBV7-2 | TGTGCCAGCAGCTGGGGGGGACTGCGCTTCACCGGGGAGCTGTTTTTT | CASSWGGLRFTGELFF
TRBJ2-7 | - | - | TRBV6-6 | TGTGCCGCTGGGGGAGGTCCCTACGAGCAGTACTTC | CAAGGGPYEQYF
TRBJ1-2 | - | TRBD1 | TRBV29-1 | TGCAGCGTTGACTCAGGGGGCTATGGCTACACCTTC | CSVDSGGYGYTF
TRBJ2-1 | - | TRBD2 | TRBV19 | TGTGCCAGTAGTATTTTTCTAGCGGGAGGGACCGCTGAGCAGTTCTTC | CASSIFLAGGTAEQFF
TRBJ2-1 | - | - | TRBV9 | TGTGCCAGCAGCGGGTGGGTCCGCGGTAATTACAATGAGCAGTTCTTC | CASSGWVRGNYNEQFF
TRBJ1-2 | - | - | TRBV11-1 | TGTGCCAGCAGCGCGGGACGGCTTAACTATGGCTACACCTTC | CASSAGRLNYGYTF
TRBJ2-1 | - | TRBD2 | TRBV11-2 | TGTGCCAGCAGCTTTTCCAAGAACCTTGAGCGGGAGAGGAAAAATGAGCAGTTCTTC | CASSFSKNLERERKNEQFF
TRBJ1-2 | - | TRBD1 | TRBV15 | TGTGCCACCAGCAGGAGCAGGGGGAGGGCTAACTATGGCTACACCTTC | CATSRSRGRANYGYTF
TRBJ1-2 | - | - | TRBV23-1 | TGCGCCAGCAGTCAATCGGAGGGGCGCGACTATGGCTACACCTTC | CASSQSEGRDYGYTF
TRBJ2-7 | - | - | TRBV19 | TGTGCCAGTAGTTTGGGAAGAAGCTCCTACGAGCAGTACTTC | CASSLGRSSYEQYF
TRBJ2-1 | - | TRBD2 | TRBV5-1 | TGCGCCAGCAGCTTAGCGGGACTCCTCTACAATGAGCAGTTCTTC | CASSLAGLLYNEQFF
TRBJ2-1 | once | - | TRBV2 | TGTGCCAGCAGTGAAACCTACAATGAGCAGTTCTTC | CASSETYNEQFF
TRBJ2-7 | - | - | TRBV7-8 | TGTGCCAGCAGCCTAATCCTCGGGTCTTTACCCTACGAGCAGTACTTC | CASSLILGSLPYEQYF
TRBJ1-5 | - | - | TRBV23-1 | TGCGCCAGCAGTCGGCGGCCCGAGGGGATAGATCAGCCCCAGCATTTT | CASSRRPEGIDQPQHF
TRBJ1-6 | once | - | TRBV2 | TGTGCCAGCAGTGAAGGCAGGGTGGGAAATTCACCCCTCCACTTT | CASSEGRVGNSPLHF
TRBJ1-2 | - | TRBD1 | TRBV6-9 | TGTGCCAGCAGTGGCCGGACAGGTCTTAACTATGGCTACACCTTC | CASSGRTGLNYGYTF
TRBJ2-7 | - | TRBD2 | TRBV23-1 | TGCGCCAGCAGTCAAGGGACGAAACCGGCGGGAGTGTTTCCCCCCTACGAGCAGTACTTC | CASSQGTKPAGVFPPYEQYF
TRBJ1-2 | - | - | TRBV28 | TGTGCCAGCAGTTTATGGGGGGCGAGGTATGGCTACACCTTC | CASSLWGARYGYTF
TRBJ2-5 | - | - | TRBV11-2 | TGTGCCAGCAGCTTAGCGTTCCCACCTCAAGAGACCCAGTACTTC | CASSLAFPPQETQYF
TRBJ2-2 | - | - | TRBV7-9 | TGTGCCAGCAGCCGGAGCCAGGGCGTCGGGGAGCTGTTTTTT | CASSRSQGVGELFF
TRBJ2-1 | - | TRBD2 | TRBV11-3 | TGTGCCAGCACCCGACTAGCGAGACCCTACAATGAGCAGTTCTTC | CASTRLARPYNEQFF
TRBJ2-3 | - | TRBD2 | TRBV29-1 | TGCAGCGTTGAGGGGACTAGCGATCAGTATTTT | CSVEGTSDQYF
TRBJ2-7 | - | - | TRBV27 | TGTGCCAGCAGTCCCGGGGAATCCTACGAGCAGTACTTC | CASSPGESYEQYF
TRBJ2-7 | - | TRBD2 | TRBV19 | TGTGCCAGTAGTTGGCTAGCGGGAGTTGGTTACGAGCAGTACTTC | CASSWLAGVGYEQYF
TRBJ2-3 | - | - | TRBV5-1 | TGCGCCAGCAGCTTGGGTAGTACGCAGTATTTT | CASSLGSTQYF
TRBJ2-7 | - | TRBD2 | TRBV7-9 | TGTGCCAGCAGCTCCTGGACTAGCGGGAGGGACAACGAGCAGTACTTC | CASSSWTSGRDNEQYF
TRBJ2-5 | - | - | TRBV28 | TGTGCCAGCAGTTTTCCACACCTCGATACGGAGACCCAGTACTTC | CASSFPHLDTETQYF
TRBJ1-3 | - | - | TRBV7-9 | TGTGCCAGCAGCTTAGAGGGGTCCGGAAACACCATATATTTT | CASSLEGSGNTIYF
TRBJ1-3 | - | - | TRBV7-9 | TGTGCCAGCAGCTTAGTTGGTCCAGGAAACACCATATATTTT | CASSLVGPGNTIYF
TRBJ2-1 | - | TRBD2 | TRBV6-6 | TGTGCCGTGACTAGCGGCAGTGAGCAGTTCTTC | CAVTSGSEQFF
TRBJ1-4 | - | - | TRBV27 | TGTGCCAGCAGTTTGAACGACAGTAATGAAAAACTGTTTTTT | CASSLNDSNEKLFF
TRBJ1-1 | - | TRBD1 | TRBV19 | TGTGCCAGTAGTATAGCACAGGGGGGCACTGAAGCTTTCTTT | CASSIAQGGTEAFF
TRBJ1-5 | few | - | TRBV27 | TGTGCCAGCAGTGAGGGACCGTTCAATCAGCCCCAGCATTTT | CASSEGPFNQPQHF